A single T cell receptor (beta chain) is shown here with its context. The CDR3 covers 14 residues. Germline-derived CDR1 and CDR2 are SGHVS and FNYEAQ. V was shortened by 2 bases and J by 5 bases, with 10 bases between the two germline ends. Time point described: sample taken at primary tumor resection. Whole RNA obtained from tumor, nontumor lung or frozen PBMC underwent sequencing without sorting. The cohort: under 80 early-stage, untreated non-small cell lung cancer patients. The sample originates from a study of spatial heterogeneity in lung cancer. Background on the study: On average, each unique TCR and UMI combination appeared more than ten times in raw reads.

TCRdb reprocessed the 5' RACE reads with MiXCR, giving one entry per CDR3 protein. The table has roughly 48,000 distinct CDR3 sequences, 12% seen once. The receptor's source is a female donor with early-stage non-small cell lung cancer. This chain links TRBV7-6 with TRBJ2-1, with D possibly matching TRBD1 (5 bases). Sequencing was performed on PBMCs, taken at surgery. The CDR3 region has the DNA TGTGCCAGCAGCTTACTGGGGCTTAACAATGAGCAGTTCTTC. Translated, it gives CASSLLGLNNEQFF.